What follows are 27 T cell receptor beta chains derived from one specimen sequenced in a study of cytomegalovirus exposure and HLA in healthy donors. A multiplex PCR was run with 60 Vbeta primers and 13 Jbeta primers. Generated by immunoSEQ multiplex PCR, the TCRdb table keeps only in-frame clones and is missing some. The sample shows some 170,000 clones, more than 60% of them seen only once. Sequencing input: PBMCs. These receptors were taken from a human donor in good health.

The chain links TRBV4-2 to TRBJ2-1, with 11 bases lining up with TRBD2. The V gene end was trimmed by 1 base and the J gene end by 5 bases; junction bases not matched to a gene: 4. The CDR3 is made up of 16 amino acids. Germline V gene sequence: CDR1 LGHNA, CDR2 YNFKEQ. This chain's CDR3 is CASSQVSGGADNEQFF. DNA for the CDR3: TGTGCCAGCAGCCAAGTTAGCGGGGGGGCTGACAATGAGCAGTTCTTC.

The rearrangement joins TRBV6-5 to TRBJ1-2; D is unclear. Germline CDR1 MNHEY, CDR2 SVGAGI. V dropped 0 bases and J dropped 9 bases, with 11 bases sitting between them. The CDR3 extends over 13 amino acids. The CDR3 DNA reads TGTGCCAGCAGTTACTCCTCCGGGAGGAGCTACACCTTC. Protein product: CASSYSSGRSYTF.

For the CDR3, the DNA is TGTGCCAGCAGCTTAGCCGGAGGGAACACTGAAGCTTTCTTT. It yields the protein CASSLAGGNTEAFF. The rearrangement uses TRBV11-3 and TRBJ1-1, with no clear D. V was pared by 1 base and J by 1 base, with 7 bases between. CDR1 SGHNT and CDR2 YENEEA come from the germline V gene. This CDR3 is 14 amino acids long.

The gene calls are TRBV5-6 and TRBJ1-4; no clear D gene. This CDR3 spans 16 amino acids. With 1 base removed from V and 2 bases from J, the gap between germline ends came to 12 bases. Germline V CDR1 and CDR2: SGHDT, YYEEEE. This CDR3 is CASSLFGISTNEKLFF. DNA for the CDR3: TGTGCCAGCAGCTTGTTCGGGATATCGACTAATGAAAAACTGTTTTTT.

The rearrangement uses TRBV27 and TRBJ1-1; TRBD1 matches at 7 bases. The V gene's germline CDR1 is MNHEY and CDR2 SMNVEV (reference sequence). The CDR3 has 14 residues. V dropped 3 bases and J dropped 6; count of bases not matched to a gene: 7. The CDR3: CASSLGQLGAEAFF. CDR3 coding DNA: TGTGCCAGCAGTTTGGGACAGCTCGGGGCTGAAGCTTTCTTT.

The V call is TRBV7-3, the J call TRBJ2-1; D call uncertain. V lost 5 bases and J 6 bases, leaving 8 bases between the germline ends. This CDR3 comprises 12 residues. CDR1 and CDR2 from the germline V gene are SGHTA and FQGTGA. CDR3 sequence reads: CASSTGGNEQFF. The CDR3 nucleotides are TGTGCCAGCAGCACGGGTGGCAATGAGCAGTTCTTC.

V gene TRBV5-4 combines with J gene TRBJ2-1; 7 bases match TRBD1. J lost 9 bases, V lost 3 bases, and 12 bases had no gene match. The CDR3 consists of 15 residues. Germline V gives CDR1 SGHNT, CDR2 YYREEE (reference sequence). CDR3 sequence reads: CASSSRVGGGGEQFF. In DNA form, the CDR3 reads TGTGCCAGCAGCTCCCGGGTAGGGGGCGGCGGTGAGCAGTTCTTC.

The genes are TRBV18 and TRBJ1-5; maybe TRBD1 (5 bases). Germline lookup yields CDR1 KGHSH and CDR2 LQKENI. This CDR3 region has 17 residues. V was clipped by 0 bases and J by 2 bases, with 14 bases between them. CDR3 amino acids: CASSPPGGSRGNQPQHF. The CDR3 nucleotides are TGTGCCAGCTCACCACCGGGAGGGTCCAGGGGCAATCAGCCCCAGCATTTT.

The CDR3 bases are TGTGCCAGCAGTGAACGGCAGGGGAATAATTCACCCCTCCACTTT. Residues: CASSERQGNNSPLHF. The rearrangement uses TRBV2 and TRBJ1-6; perhaps TRBD1 as D (6 bases). The CDR3 has 15 residues. Germline lookup yields CDR1 SNHLY and CDR2 FYNNEI. V dropped 2 bases and J dropped 5 bases, with 10 bases sitting between them. The entire variable domain, with the rest obtained from reference TRBV2 and TRBJ1-6, is as follows: EPEVTQTPSHQVTQMGQEVILRCVPISNHLYFYWYRQILGQKVEFLVSFYNNEISEKSEIFDDQFSVERPDGSNFTLKIRSTKLEDSAMYFCASSERQGNNSPLHFGNGTRLTVT.

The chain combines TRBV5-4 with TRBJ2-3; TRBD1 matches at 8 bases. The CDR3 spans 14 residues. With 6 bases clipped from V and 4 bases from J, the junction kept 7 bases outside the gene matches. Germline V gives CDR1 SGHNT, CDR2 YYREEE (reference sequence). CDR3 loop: CASKRETGADTQYF. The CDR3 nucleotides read TGTGCCAGCAAGAGGGAGACAGGGGCAGATACGCAGTATTTT.

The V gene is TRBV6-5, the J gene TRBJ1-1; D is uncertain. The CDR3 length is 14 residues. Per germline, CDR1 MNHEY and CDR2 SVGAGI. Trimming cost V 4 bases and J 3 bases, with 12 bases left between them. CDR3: CASSLMVRDTEAFF. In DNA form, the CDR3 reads TGTGCCAGCAGTTTGATGGTGAGGGACACTGAAGCTTTCTTT.

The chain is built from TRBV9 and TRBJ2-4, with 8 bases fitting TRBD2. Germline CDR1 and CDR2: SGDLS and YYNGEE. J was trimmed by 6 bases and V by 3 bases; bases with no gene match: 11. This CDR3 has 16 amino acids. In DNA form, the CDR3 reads TGTGCCAGCAGCGCCGGTAGCGGGGTTATAGGAAACATTCAGTACTTC. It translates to CASSAGSGVIGNIQYF.

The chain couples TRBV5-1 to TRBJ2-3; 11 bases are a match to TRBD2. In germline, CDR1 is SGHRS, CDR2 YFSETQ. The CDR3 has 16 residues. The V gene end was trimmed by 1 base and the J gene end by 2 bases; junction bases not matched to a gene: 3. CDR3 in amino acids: CASSLPSGGTTDTQYF. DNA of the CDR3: TGCGCCAGCAGCTTGCCTAGCGGGGGGACCACAGATACGCAGTATTTT.

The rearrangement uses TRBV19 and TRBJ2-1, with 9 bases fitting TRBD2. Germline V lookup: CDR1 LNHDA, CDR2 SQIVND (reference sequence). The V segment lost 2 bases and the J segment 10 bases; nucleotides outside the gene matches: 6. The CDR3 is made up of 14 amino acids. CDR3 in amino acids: CASSITGGGAEQFF. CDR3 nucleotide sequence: TGTGCCAGTAGTATAACGGGCGGGGGGGCGGAGCAGTTCTTC.

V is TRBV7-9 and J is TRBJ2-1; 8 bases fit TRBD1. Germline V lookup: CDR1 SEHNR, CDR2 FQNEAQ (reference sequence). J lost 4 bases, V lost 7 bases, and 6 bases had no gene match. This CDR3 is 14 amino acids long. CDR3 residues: CASNQDREYNEQFF. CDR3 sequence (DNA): TGTGCCAGCAACCAGGACAGGGAATACAATGAGCAGTTCTTC.

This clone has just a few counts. DNA for the CDR3: TGCGCCAGCAGCTCCGCCCTAACTAGAGGTACGCAGTATTTT. Its protein product is CASSSALTRGTQYF. The genes are TRBV5-1 and TRBJ2-3, with TRBD2 as a possible D gene (5 bases). This CDR3 has 14 residues. Germline CDR1 SGHRS, CDR2 YFSETQ. Trimming shortened V by 3 bases and J by 8 bases, and 16 bases separated the two germline ends. Full variable domain (rest looked up from reference TRBV5-1 and TRBJ2-3): KAGVTQTPRYLIKTRGQQVTLSCSPISGHRSVSWYQQTPGQGLQFLFEYFSETQRNKGNFPGRFSGRQFSNSRSEMNVSTLELGDSALYLCASSSALTRGTQYFGPGTRLTVL.

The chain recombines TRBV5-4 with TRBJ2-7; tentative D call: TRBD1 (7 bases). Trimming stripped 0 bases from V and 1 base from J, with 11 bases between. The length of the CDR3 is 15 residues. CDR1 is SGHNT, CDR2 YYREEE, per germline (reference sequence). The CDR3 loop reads CASSLGQGGSYEQYF. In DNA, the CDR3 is TGTGCCAGCAGCTTGGGTCAGGGGGGATCCTACGAGCAGTACTTC.

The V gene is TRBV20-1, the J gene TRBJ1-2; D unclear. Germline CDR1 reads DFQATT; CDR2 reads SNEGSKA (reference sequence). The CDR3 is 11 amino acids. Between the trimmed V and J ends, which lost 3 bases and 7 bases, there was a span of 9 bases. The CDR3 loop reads CSASWSGGYTF. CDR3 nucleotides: TGCAGTGCTAGTTGGAGTGGTGGCTACACCTTC.

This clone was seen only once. CDR3 in amino acids: CASTGQTSNQPQHF. The CDR3 region has the DNA TGTGCCAGCACGGGACAGACTAGCAATCAGCCCCAGCATTTT. V gene TRBV2 combines with J gene TRBJ1-5; the match to TRBD1 covers 7 bases. CDR3 length: 14 residues. The V gene's germline CDR1 is SNHLY and CDR2 FYNNEI. Losses at the gene ends were 7 bases for V and 0 bases for J; bases not matched to a gene: 3. Full variable domain (rest looked up from reference TRBV2 and TRBJ1-5): EPEVTQTPSHQVTQMGQEVILRCVPISNHLYFYWYRQILGQKVEFLVSFYNNEISEKSEIFDDQFSVERPDGSNFTLKIRSTKLEDSAMYFCASTGQTSNQPQHFGDGTRLSIL.

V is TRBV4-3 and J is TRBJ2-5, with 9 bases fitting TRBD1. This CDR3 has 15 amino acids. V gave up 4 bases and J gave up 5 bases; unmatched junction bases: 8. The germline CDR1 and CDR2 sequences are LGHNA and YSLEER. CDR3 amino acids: CASSPGQGITETQYF. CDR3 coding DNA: TGCGCCAGCAGCCCAGGACAGGGGATTACTGAGACCCAGTACTTC.

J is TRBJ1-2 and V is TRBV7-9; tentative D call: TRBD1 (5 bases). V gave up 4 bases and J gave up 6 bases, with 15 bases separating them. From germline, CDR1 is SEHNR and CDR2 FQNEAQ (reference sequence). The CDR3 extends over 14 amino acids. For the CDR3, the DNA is TGTGCCAGCAGCTCCGTGGGGGGTGGGCATGGCTACACCTTC. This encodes CASSSVGGGHGYTF.

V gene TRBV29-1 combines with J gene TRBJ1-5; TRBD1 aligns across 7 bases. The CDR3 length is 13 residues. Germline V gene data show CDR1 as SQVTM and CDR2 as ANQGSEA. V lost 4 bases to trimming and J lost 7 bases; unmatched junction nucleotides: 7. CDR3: CSVGEGAGQPQHF. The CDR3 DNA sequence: TGCAGCGTTGGAGAGGGGGCAGGACAGCCCCAGCATTTT.

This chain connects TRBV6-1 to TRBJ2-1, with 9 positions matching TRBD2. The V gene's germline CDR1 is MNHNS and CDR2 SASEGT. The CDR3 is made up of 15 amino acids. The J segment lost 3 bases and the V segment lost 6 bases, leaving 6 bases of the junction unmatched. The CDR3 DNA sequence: TGTGCCAGCAGAGTAGCGGGGGACGACTACAATGAGCAGTTCTTC. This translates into CASRVAGDDYNEQFF.

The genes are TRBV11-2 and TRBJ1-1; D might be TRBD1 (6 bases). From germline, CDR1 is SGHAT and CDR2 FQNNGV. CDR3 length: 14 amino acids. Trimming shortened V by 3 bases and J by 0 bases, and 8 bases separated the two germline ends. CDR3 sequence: CASSLDSLNTEAFF. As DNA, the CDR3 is TGTGCCAGCAGCTTGGACAGTCTGAACACTGAAGCTTTCTTT. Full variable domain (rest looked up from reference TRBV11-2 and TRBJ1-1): EAGVAQSPRYKIIEKRQSVAFWCNPISGHATLYWYQQILGQGPKLLIQFQNNGVVDDSQLPKDRFSAERLKGVDSTLKIQPAKLEDSAVYLCASSLDSLNTEAFFGQGTRLTVV.

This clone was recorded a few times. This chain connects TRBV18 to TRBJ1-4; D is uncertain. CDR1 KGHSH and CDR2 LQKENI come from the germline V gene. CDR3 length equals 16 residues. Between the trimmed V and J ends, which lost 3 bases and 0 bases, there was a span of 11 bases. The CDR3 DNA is TGTGCCAGCTCACCTGAGGCACTAACAACTAATGAAAAACTGTTTTTT. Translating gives CASSPEALTTNEKLFF. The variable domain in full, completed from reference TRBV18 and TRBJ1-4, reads NAGVMQNPRHLVRRRGQEARLRCSPMKGHSHVYWYRQLPEEGLKFMVYLQKENIIDESGMPKERFSAEFPKEGPSILRIQQVVRGDSAAYFCASSPEALTTNEKLFFGSGTQLSVL.

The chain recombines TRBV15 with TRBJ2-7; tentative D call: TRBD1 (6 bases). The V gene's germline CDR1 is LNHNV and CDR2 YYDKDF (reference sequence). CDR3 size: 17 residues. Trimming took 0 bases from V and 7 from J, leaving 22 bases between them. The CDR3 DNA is TGTGCCACCAGCAGAGATAGGCAGGGCAGGGGAATAACGGAGCAGTACTTC. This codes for CATSRDRQGRGITEQYF.

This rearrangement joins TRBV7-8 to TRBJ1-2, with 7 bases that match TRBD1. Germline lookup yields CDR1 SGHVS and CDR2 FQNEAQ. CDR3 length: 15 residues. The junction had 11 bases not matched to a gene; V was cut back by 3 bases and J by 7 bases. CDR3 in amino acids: CASSLLRDSPSGYTF. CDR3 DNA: TGTGCCAGCAGCTTGCTTCGGGACAGCCCTAGTGGCTACACCTTC.